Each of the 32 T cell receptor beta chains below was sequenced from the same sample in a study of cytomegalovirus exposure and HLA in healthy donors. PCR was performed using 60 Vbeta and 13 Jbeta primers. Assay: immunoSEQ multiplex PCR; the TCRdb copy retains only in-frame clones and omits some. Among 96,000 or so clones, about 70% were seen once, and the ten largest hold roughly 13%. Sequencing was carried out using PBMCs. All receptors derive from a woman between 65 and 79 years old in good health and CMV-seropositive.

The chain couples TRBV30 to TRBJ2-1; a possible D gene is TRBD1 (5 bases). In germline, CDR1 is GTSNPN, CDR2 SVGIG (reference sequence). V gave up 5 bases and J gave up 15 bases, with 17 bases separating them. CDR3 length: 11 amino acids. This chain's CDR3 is CAWSAGPQGFF. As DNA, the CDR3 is TGTGCCTGGTCCGCAGGCCCGCAGGGGTTCTTC.

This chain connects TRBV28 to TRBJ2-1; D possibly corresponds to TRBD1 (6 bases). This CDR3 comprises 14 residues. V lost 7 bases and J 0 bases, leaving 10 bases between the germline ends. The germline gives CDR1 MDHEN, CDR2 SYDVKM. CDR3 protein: CASKEGGSYNEQFF. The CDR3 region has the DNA TGTGCCAGCAAAGAAGGGGGCTCCTACAATGAGCAGTTCTTC.

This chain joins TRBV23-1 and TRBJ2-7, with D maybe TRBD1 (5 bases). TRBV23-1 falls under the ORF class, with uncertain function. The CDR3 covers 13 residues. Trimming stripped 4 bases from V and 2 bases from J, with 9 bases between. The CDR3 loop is CASSPGAAYEQYF. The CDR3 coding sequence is TGCGCCAGCAGTCCTGGGGCGGCCTACGAGCAGTACTTC.

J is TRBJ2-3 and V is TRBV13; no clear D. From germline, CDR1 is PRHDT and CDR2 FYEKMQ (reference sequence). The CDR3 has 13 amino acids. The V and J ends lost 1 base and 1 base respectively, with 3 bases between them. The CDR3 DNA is TGTGCCAGCAGCTTAGTCGGCACAGATACGCAGTATTTT. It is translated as CASSLVGTDTQYF.

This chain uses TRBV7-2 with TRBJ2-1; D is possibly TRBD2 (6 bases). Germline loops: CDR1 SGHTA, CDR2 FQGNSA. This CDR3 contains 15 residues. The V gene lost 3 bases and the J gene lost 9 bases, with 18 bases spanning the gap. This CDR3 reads CASSLSFPSVGEQFF. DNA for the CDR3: TGTGCCAGCAGCTTGAGCTTCCCTAGCGTCGGTGAGCAGTTCTTC.

The CDR3 region is CASSPGLADTGELFF. CDR3 nucleotides: TGTGCCAGCTCACCGGGACTAGCTGACACCGGGGAGCTGTTTTTT. The chain combines TRBV18 with TRBJ2-2; 9 positions match TRBD2. Germline loops: CDR1 KGHSH, CDR2 LQKENI. This CDR3 is 15 amino acids long. After removal of 3 bases from V and 3 bases from J, the junction contained 2 bases not matched to a gene.

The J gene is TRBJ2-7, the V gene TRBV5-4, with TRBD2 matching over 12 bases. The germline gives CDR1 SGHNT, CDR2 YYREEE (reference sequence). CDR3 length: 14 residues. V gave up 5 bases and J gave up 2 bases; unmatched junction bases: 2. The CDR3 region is CASRLAGGPYEQYF. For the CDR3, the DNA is TGTGCCAGCAGACTAGCGGGGGGCCCCTACGAGCAGTACTTC.

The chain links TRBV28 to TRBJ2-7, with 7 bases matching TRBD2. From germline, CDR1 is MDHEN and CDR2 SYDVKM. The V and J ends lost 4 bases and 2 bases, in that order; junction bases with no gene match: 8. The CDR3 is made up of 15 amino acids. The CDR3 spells CASSYSRAGTYEQYF. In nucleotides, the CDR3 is TGTGCCAGCAGTTATAGTCGAGCGGGGACCTACGAGCAGTACTTC.

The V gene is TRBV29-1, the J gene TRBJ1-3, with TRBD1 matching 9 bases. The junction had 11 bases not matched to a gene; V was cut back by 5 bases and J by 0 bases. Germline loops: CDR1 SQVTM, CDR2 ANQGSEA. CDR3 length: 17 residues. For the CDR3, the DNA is TGCAGCGTTCGCGGGCCAGACAGGGGGGTCTCTGGAAACACCATATATTTT. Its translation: CSVRGPDRGVSGNTIYF.

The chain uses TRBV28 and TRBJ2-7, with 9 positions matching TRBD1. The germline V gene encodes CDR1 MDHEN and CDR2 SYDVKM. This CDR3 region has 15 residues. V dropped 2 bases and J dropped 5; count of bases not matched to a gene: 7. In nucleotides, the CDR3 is TGTGCCAGCAGTTTAACGGGGACAGGGTTTAACGAGCAGTACTTC. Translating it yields CASSLTGTGFNEQYF.

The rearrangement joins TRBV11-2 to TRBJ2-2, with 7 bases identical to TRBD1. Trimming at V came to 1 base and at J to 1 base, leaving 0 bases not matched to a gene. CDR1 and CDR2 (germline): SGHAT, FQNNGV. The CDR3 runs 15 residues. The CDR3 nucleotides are TGTGCCAGCAGCTTAGGGGACAGGAACACCGGGGAGCTGTTTTTT. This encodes CASSLGDRNTGELFF.

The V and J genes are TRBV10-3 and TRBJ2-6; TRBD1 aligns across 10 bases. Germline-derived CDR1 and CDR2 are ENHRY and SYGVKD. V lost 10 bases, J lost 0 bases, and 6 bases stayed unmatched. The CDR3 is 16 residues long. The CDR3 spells CATRTGGNSGANVLTF. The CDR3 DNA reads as TGTGCCACCAGGACAGGGGGAAACTCTGGGGCCAACGTCCTGACTTTC.

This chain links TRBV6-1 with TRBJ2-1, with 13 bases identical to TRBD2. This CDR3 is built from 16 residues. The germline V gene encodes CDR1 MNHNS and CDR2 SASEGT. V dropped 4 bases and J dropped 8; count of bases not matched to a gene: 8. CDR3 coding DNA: TGTGCCAGCAGTGTAACTAGCGGGAGGGCCATGGATGAGCAGTTCTTC. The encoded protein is CASSVTSGRAMDEQFF.

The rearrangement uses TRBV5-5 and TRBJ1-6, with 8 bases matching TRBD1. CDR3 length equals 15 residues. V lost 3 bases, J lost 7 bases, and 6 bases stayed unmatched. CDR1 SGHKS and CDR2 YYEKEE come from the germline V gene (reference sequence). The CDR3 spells CASSSGQGRNSPLHF. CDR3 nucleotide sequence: TGTGCCAGCAGCTCCGGACAGGGCCGCAATTCACCCCTCCACTTT.

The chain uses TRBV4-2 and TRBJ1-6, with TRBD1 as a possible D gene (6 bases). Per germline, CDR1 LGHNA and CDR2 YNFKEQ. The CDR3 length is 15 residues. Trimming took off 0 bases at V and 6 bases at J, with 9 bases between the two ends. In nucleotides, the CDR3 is TGTGCCAGCAGCCAAGATAGGACAGTTAATTCACCCCTCCACTTT. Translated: CASSQDRTVNSPLHF.

The CDR3 is CASTLGGSADTQYF. The CDR3 DNA reads as TGTGCCAGCACCCTGGGGGGTTCCGCAGATACGCAGTATTTT. The rearrangement joins TRBV28 to TRBJ2-3, with D possibly TRBD2 on 6 matching bases. V lost 7 bases and J lost 4, with 15 bases in between. CDR3 size: 14 residues. Germline V gene lookup returns CDR1 MDHEN and CDR2 SYDVKM.

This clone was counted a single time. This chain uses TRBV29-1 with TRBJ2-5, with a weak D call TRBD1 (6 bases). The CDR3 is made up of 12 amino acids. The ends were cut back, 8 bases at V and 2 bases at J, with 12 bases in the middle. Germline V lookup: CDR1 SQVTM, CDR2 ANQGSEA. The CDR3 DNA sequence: TGCAGCTCACAGGGTGGACAAGAGACCCAGTACTTC. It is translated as CSSQGGQETQYF.

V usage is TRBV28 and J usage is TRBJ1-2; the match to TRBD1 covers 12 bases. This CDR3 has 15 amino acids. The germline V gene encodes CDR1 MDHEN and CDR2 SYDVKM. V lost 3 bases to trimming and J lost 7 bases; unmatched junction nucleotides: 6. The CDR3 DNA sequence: TGTGCCAGCAGTTTCCGGGACAGGGGGCTTAGTGGCTACACCTTC. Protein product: CASSFRDRGLSGYTF.

For the CDR3, the DNA is TGTGCCAGCAGTTTCACAGGGGGCGGAGCGAACACCGGGGAGCTGTTTTTT. The encoded protein is CASSFTGGGANTGELFF. The rearrangement joins TRBV16 to TRBJ2-2; 9 bases agree with TRBD1. V gave up 6 bases and J gave up 0 bases; unmatched junction bases: 8. This CDR3 spans 17 amino acids. Germline V gives CDR1 KGHSY, CDR2 FQNENV.

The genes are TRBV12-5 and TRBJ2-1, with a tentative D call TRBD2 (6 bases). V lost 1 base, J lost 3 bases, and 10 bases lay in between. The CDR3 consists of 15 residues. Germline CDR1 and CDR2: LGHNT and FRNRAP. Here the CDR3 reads CASGLEGLGYNEQFF. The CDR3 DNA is TGTGCTAGTGGTTTGGAGGGACTGGGCTACAATGAGCAGTTCTTC. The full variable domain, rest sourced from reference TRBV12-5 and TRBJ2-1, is DARVTQTPRHKVTEMGQEVTMRCQPILGHNTVFWYRQTMMQGLELLAYFRNRAPLDDSGMPKDRFSAEMPDATLATLKIQPSEPRDSAVYFCASGLEGLGYNEQFFGPGTRLTVL.

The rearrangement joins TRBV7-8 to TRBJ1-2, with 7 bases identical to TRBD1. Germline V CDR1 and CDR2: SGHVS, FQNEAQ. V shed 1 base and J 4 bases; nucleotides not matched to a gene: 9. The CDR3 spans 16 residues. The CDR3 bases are TGTGCCAGCAGCTTAGGCCAGGGGGGAGTCGGCTATGGCTACACCTTC. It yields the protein CASSLGQGGVGYGYTF. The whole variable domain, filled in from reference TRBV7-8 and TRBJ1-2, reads GAGVSQSPRYKVAKRGQDVALRCDPISGHVSLFWYQQALGQGPEFLTYFQNEAQLDKSGLPSDRFFAERPEGSVSTLKIQRTQQEDSAVYLCASSLGQGGVGYGYTFGSGTRLTVV.

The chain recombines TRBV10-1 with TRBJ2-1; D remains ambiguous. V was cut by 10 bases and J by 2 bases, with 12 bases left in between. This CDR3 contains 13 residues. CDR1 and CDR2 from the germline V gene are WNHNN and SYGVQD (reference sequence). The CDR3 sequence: CATSLRPYNEQFF. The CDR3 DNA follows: TGCGCCACCAGCCTCCGTCCCTACAATGAGCAGTTCTTC.

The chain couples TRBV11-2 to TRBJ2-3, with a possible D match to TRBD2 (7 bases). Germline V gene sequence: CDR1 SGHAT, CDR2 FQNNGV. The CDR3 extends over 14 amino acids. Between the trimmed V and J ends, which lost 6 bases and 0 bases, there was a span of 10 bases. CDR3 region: CASRRGGSTDTQYF. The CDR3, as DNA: TGTGCCAGCAGAAGGGGGGGTAGCACAGATACGCAGTATTTT.

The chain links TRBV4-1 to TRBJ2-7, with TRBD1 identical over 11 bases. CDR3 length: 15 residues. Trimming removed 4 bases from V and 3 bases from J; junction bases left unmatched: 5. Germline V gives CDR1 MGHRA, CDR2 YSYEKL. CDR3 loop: CASSLGTGGHYEQYF. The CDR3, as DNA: TGCGCCAGCAGCCTCGGGACAGGGGGGCACTACGAGCAGTACTTC.

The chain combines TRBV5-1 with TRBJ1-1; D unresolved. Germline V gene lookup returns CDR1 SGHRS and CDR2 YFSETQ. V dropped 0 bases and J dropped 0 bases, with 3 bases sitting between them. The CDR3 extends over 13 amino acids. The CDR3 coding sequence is TGCGCCAGCAGCTTGGCGGTGAACACTGAAGCTTTCTTT. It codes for CASSLAVNTEAFF.

The CDR3: CASSFGKNSGNTIYF. CDR3 DNA sequence: TGTGCCAGCAGCTTCGGGAAGAACTCTGGAAACACCATATATTTT. The chain joins TRBV11-3 to TRBJ1-3, with D uncertain. V lost 3 bases and J 0 bases, leaving 9 bases between the germline ends. Per the germline V gene, CDR1 is SGHNT and CDR2 is YENEEA. This CDR3 has 15 amino acids.

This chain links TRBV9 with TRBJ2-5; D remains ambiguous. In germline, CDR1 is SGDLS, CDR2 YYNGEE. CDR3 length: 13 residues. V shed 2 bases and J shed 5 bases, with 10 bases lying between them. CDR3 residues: CASSVSLRETQYF. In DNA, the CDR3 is TGTGCCAGCAGCGTCTCCCTACGGGAGACCCAGTACTTC. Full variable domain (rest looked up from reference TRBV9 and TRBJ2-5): DSGVTQTPKHLITATGQRVTLRCSPRSGDLSVYWYQQSLDQGLQFLIQYYNGEERAKGNILERFSAQQFPDLHSELNLSSLELGDSALYFCASSVSLRETQYFGPGTRLLVL.

The CDR3 sequence: CAARVGAYNSPLHF. The CDR3 DNA sequence: TGTGCCGCGAGGGTGGGCGCCTATAATTCACCCCTCCACTTT. V and J are TRBV28 and TRBJ1-6; the D is unclear. CDR1 and CDR2 from the germline V gene are MDHEN and SYDVKM. V was cut by 11 bases and J by 2 bases, with 13 bases left in between. This CDR3 spans 14 amino acids.

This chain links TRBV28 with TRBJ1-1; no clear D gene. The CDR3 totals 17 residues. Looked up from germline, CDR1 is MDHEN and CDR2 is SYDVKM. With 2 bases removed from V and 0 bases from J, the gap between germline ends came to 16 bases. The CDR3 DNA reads TGTGCCAGCAGTTTACAGTTGTCAGGCCTAATGAACACTGAAGCTTTCTTT. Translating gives CASSLQLSGLMNTEAFF.

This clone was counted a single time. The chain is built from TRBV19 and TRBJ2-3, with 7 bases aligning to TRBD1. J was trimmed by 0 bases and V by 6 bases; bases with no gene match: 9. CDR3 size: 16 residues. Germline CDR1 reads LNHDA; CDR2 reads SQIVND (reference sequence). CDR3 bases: TGTGCCAGTAGGAGGGGGACAGCCGCTAGCACAGATACGCAGTATTTT. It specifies CASRRGTAASTDTQYF.

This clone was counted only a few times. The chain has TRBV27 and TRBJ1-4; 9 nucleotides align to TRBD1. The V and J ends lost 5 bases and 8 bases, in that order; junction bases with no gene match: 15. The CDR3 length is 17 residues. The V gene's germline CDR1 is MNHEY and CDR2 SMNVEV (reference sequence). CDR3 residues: CASSLRNSGQGGEKLFF. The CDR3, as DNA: TGTGCCAGCAGTCTCCGTAATTCGGGACAGGGTGGCGAAAAACTGTTTTTT.

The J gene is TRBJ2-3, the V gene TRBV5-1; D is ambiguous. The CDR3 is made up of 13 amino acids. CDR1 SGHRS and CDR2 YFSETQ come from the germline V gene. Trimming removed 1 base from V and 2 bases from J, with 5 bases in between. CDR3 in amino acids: CASSLPNTDTQYF. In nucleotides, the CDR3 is TGCGCCAGCAGCTTGCCTAACACAGATACGCAGTATTTT.